The rows below give T cell receptor beta chains drawn from one sample of a study of tumor T cells in aggressive B-cell lymphoma. Profiling relied on immunoSEQ multiplex PCR, and the TCRdb table lists in-frame clones only, not all of them. The data hold around 2,200 clones, with roughly four fifths observed a single time. Specimen: tumor tissue. These receptors all come from an adult with diffuse large B cell lymphoma. Each CDR3 is given with its conserved first and last residue. D genes are given only for firm matches. Part of the rows lack a size; the others show once, few, many or a class for expanded clones.

TRBJ1-5 | NA | TRBV11-1 | TRBD1 | TGTGCCAGCAGCGCCGGGACAGGGACAGGTCAGCCCCAGCATTTT | CASSAGTGTGQPQHF
TRBJ2-1 | once | TRBV21-1 | NA | TGTGCTAGCAGCAAAGCAGGGCGGGGGGGAAACAAGAGCTCCTACAATGAGCAGTTCTTC | CASSKAGRGGNKSSYNEQFF
TRBJ1-4 | NA | TRBV4-2 | NA | TGTGCCAGCAGCCAAGAGCAGGCAACTAATGAAAAACTGTTTTTT | CASSQEQATNEKLFF
TRBJ2-2 | NA | TRBV7-2 | TRBD2 | TGTGTCAGCAGCCCGGGGGGGAGCCTGAACACCGGGGAGCTGTTTTTT | CVSSPGGSLNTGELFF
TRBJ1-1 | NA | TRBV7-6 | NA | TGTGCCAGCAGCTTAGCGTTGACTAGCGCGACCACTGAAGCTTTCTTT | CASSLALTSATTEAFF
TRBJ2-7 | NA | TRBV6-1 | TRBD2 | TGTGCCAGCAGCCTAGCGGGAGGGCCGTACGAGCAGTACTTC | CASSLAGGPYEQYF
TRBJ2-7 | NA | TRBV19 | TRBD2 | TGTGCCAGTAGTACCCGGGGGGGGCTGAGCTCCTACGAGCAGTACTTC | CASSTRGGLSSYEQYF
TRBJ2-1 | NA | TRBV19 | NA | TGTGCCAGTAGAGATACAGGAACCTACAATGAGCAGTTCTTC | CASRDTGTYNEQFF
TRBJ2-2 | NA | TRBV14 | NA | TGTGCCAGCAGTGTAAATTGGGCGACCGGGGAGCTGTTTTTT | CASSVNWATGELFF
TRBJ1-2 | NA | TRBV27 | TRBD1 | TGTGCCAGCAGCCCTTCGGGGCAGGGGGCGGGTGGCTACACCTTC | CASSPSGQGAGGYTF
TRBJ2-1 | NA | TRBV4-1 | NA | TGCGCCAGCAGCCAAGGTCGGGGGAGACCCTACAATGAGCAGTTCTTC | CASSQGRGRPYNEQFF
TRBJ1-2 | NA | TRBV5-6 | NA | TGTGCCAGCAGCTTGTGGGAGACCCCCTATGGCTACACCTTC | CASSLWETPYGYTF
TRBJ2-2 | NA | TRBV28 | TRBD2 | TGTGCCAGCAGTTTACCGGGACTAACTAAAAACACCGGGGAGCTGTTTTTT | CASSLPGLTKNTGELFF
TRBJ2-7 | once | TRBV28 | TRBD2 | TGTGCCAGCAGCCAGACTAGCGGGCCTAGGGAGCAGTACTTC | CASSQTSGPREQYF
TRBJ2-7 | NA | TRBV28 | NA | TGTGCCAGCACCCCGGACAGCGAGTACGAGCAGTACTTC | CASTPDSEYEQYF
TRBJ2-1 | NA | TRBV28 | NA | TGTGCCAGCAGTTTTCGGGAGCAGTTCTTC | CASSFREQFF
TRBJ1-2 | NA | TRBV6-6 | NA | TGTGCCAGCACCCCAAGGGGCACGTTCTATGGCTACACCTTC | CASTPRGTFYGYTF
TRBJ2-6 | NA | TRBV28 | NA | TGTGCCAGCAGAGCGGGGGCCAACGTCCTGACTTTC | CASRAGANVLTF
TRBJ2-1 | NA | TRBV19 | TRBD1 | TGTGCCTCTTCGGACAGGTCTCGGGACAATGAGCAGTTCTTC | CASSDRSRDNEQFF
TRBJ2-5 | NA | TRBV20-1 | NA | TGCAGTGCTACTATAGCGGACACCCAGTACTTC | CSATIADTQYF
TRBJ2-7 | once | TRBV23-1 | TRBD1 | TGCGCCAGCAGTTCCGGGACAGGGTATGACGAGCAGTATTTC | CASSSGTGYDEQYF
TRBJ1-1 | NA | TRBV2 | NA | TGTGCCAGCAGGAAGGACTCACAGGGAACGGCTTTCTTT | CASRKDSQGTAFF
TRBJ2-7 | NA | TRBV12-5 | NA | TGTGCTAGTTGGACAGCTTACGAGCAGTACTTC | CASWTAYEQYF
TRBJ1-4 | NA | TRBV28 | TRBD1 | TGTGCCAGCAGGCCGAGAGTCGGGACAGGGGTTACAAAACTGTTTTTT | CASRPRVGTGVTKLFF
TRBJ2-6 | NA | TRBV6-7 | NA | TGTGCCAGCAGTCTAGACCATTTACAAAGTCGGGCCAACGTCCTGACTTTC | CASSLDHLQSRANVLTF
TRBJ2-7 | few | TRBV7-2 | NA | TGTGCCAGCAGCTTAGCAGGAGGGGAGTACGAGCAGTACTTC | CASSLAGGEYEQYF
TRBJ2-7 | few | TRBV5-4 | TRBD1 | TGTGCCAGCAGCTCGTACAGGGGGAGGTACGAGCAGTACTTC | CASSSYRGRYEQYF
TRBJ2-3 | NA | TRBV9 | NA | TGTGCCAGCAGCGTAGTTGGCGGGACCCCAGATACGCAGTATTTT | CASSVVGGTPDTQYF
TRBJ2-2 | NA | TRBV28 | TRBD1 | TGTGCCAGTGGACAGGGGGGCACCGGGGAGCTGTTTTTT | CASGQGGTGELFF
TRBJ2-5 | few | TRBV28 | NA | TGTGCCAGCACCCTAAGCCCCCGTCGTGAGACCCAGTACTTC | CASTLSPRRETQYF
TRBJ2-3 | NA | TRBV5-1 | NA | TGCGCCAGCAGCTGGGGCCTCCGGACAGATACGCAGTATTTT | CASSWGLRTDTQYF
TRBJ1-5 | NA | TRBV19 | NA | TGTGCCAGTACTCAGGGAAGTCAGCCCCAGCATTTT | CASTQGSQPQHF
TRBJ2-7 | NA | TRBV28 | TRBD2 | TGTGCCAGCAGTTCCGGGACTAGCTTAAACGAGCAGTACTTC | CASSSGTSLNEQYF
TRBJ2-2 | NA | TRBV6-1 | TRBD1 | TGTGCCAGCAGTGCGACAGGGGCTGGGGAGCTGTTTTTT | CASSATGAGELFF
TRBJ2-7 | few | TRBV28 | NA | TGTGCCAGCAGTTCGGACAGCTACGAGCAGTACTTC | CASSSDSYEQYF
TRBJ2-3 | NA | TRBV5-1 | TRBD1 | TGCGCCAGCAGCCTATTTCCGGGACAGGGCACAGATACGCAGTATTTT | CASSLFPGQGTDTQYF
TRBJ2-3 | once | TRBV5-1 | TRBD2 | TGCGCCAGCAGCCGTTGGACTAGCTCGACAGATACGCAGTATTTT | CASSRWTSSTDTQYF
TRBJ2-1 | few | TRBV28 | NA | TGTGCCAGCAGTTTGGACAACCCCTACAATGAGCAGTTCTTC | CASSLDNPYNEQFF
TRBJ2-2 | NA | TRBV5-1 | TRBD1 | TGCGCCAGCCGCGTCTGGACAGGGAACACCGGGGAGCTGTTTTTT | CASRVWTGNTGELFF
TRBJ1-5 | NA | TRBV19 | NA | TGTGCCAGTAGAGCTACAACAGTTAGCAATCAGCCCCAGCATTTT | CASRATTVSNQPQHF
TRBJ2-5 | NA | TRBV2 | NA | TGTGCCAGCAGTGACCTCCAAGAGATCCAGTACTTC | CASSDLQEIQYF
TRBJ1-6 | NA | TRBV7-9 | TRBD1 | TGTGCCAGCAGCCAGGGACAGGGCTTTTCTAATTTACCCCTCCACTTT | CASSQGQGFSNLPLHF
TRBJ1-1 | NA | TRBV19 | NA | TGTGCCAGTAGTGCTGGAGGTTGGGGGAACACTGAAGCTTTCTTT | CASSAGGWGNTEAFF
TRBJ1-2 | few | TRBV9 | NA | TGTGCCAGCAGCGTAGGGTCGGCAGGGGCTAACGGTGGCTACACCTTC | CASSVGSAGANGGYTF
TRBJ1-1 | NA | TRBV28 | NA | TGTGCCAGCATCGGCAGGAACAAAGCTTTCTTT | CASIGRNKAFF
TRBJ2-6 | NA | TRBV11-1 | NA | TGTGCCAGCAGCTATTATGGGGCCAACGTCCTGACTTTC | CASSYYGANVLTF
TRBJ1-1 | NA | TRBV28 | NA | TGTGCCAGCAGTTTTCCAGGCCTACTGAACACTGAAGCTTTCTTT | CASSFPGLLNTEAFF